This TCR beta chain appears in the sequencing data of a study of blood T cells in healthy people across ages. PCR was performed a second time for roughly 7 to 11 cycles using a sample-barcoded 5' primer and a J-beta primer mix. Every cDNA was tagged by a template-switch adaptor with 12 random nucleotides. In TCRdb, the 5' RACE reads were re-called with MiXCR into one record per CDR3 protein. The sample lists 600,000 or so distinct CDR3 sequences; roughly 30% were seen once. In its sample, this clonotype was seen a few times. Samples each yielded at least 5 micrograms of total RNA. Material for sequencing was blood. This clonotype was sampled from a woman aged 80 or over in good health.

The CDR3: CASSEGTRKDQPQHF. The CDR3 DNA is TGTGCCAGCAGTGAAGGGACCAGGAAAGATCAGCCCCAGCATTTT. The J gene is TRBJ1-5, the V gene TRBV2, with D unresolved. Germline V gene lookup returns CDR1 SNHLY and CDR2 FYNNEI. CDR3 length: 15 residues. V was trimmed by 1 base and J by 5 bases, leaving 12 bases between them.